The following is a TCR beta chain sequence with its context. The source of the sample is a study of T cells of healthy individuals. TCRdb used MiXCR to reprocess the 5' RACE reads, holding one entry per CDR3 protein. The sample lists 63,000 or so distinct CDR3 sequences, 15% to 20% occurring once. The V and J ends lost 7 bases and 2 bases respectively, with 12 bases between them. Germline CDR1 SNHLY, CDR2 FYNNEI. The CDR3 loop spans 14 amino acids. This TCR was recovered from a human donor in good health. The gene calls are TRBV2 and TRBJ2-4; D is ambiguous. The CDR3 sequence is CASNEDRPKNIQYF. The CDR3 DNA follows: TGTGCCAGCAATGAGGATCGCCCCAAAAACATTCAGTACTTC. Variable domain in full (rest from reference TRBV2 and TRBJ2-4): EPEVTQTPSHQVTQMGQEVILRCVPISNHLYFYWYRQILGQKVEFLVSFYNNEISEKSEIFDDQFSVERPDGSNFTLKIRSTKLEDSAMYFCASNEDRPKNIQYFGAGTRLSVL.